This TCR beta chain was sequenced for a study of T-cell reconstitution after alpha-beta-depleted transplantation in children. Researchers prepared the TCRbeta library using unique molecular identifiers, the study reports. TCRdb reprocessed the PCR reads with MiXCR, giving one entry per CDR3 protein. The sample gives about a million distinct CDR3 sequences, roughly 29% of which show up once; 28% is in the top ten. The CDR3 covers 15 residues. Looked up from germline, CDR1 is SGDLS and CDR2 is YYNGEE. V lost 4 bases, J lost 7 bases, and 10 bases stayed unmatched. This clonotype has a handful of counts. Material: PBMCs, mostly from graft donor cells, obtained 360 days after TCRalphabeta/CD19-depleted stem cell transplant. The chain combines TRBV9 with TRBJ2-1, with 8 nucleotides matching TRBD1. The origin of this receptor is a boy less than two years old who had a stem cell transplant for SCID, so the T cells may come from the graft donor. CDR3 nucleotide sequence: TGTGCCAGCAGCCACCGACAGGGGTTACGGAATGAGCAGTTCTTC. As protein: CASSHRQGLRNEQFF.